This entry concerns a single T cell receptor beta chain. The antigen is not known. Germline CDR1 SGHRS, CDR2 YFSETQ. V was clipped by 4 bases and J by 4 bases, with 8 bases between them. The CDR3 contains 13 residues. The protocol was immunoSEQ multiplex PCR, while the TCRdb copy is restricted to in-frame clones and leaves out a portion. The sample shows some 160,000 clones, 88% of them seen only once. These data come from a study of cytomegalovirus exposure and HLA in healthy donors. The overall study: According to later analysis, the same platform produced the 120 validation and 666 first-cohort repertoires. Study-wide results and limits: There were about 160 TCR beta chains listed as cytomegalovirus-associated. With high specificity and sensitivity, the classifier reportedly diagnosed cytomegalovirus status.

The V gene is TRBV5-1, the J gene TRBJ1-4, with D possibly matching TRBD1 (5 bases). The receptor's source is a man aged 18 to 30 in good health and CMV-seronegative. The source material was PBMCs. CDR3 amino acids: CASSTGGNEKLFF. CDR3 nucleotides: TGCGCCAGCAGCACCGGGGGTAATGAAAAACTGTTTTTT. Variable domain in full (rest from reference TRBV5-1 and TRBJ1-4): KAGVTQTPRYLIKTRGQQVTLSCSPISGHRSVSWYQQTPGQGLQFLFEYFSETQRNKGNFPGRFSGRQFSNSRSEMNVSTLELGDSALYLCASSTGGNEKLFFGSGTQLSVL.